Below, 29 T cell receptor beta chains from the same sample are listed, as sequenced in a study of CXCR3-negative and CXCR3-positive naive CD8 T cells. Carrying UMI labels, the TRB cDNA libraries were prepared through 5' RACE. TCRdb reprocessed the 5' RACE reads and stores each CDR3 protein as one record, lacking DNA. The sample totals 35,000 to 50,000 distinct CDR3 sequences. Sequencing used memory CD8+ T cells from blood. All receptors derive from a human donor in good health. Some clones in this sample may be carry-over from other donors' samples.

This chain joins TRBV10-3 and TRBJ1-6. Germline CDR1 ENHRY, CDR2 SYGVKD. CDR3 length: 12 amino acids. This CDR3 is CAISPAGLPLHF.

The chain uses TRBV7-6 and TRBJ2-1; TCRdb reports TRBD1, a call that lacks DNA to check it against. Germline V CDR1 and CDR2: SGHVS, FNYEAQ. The CDR3 is 15 amino acids. This CDR3 is CASSSRQGLRNEQFF.

The chain employs TRBV7-9 and TRBJ1-4. Looked up from germline, CDR1 is SEHNR and CDR2 is FQNEAQ (reference sequence). The CDR3 is 12 residues long. The CDR3 sequence: CASSSIDEKLFF.

This chain connects TRBV7-8 to TRBJ2-1; there is no DNA to check the TCRdb D call of TRBD2. The CDR3 contains 15 residues. The germline V gene encodes CDR1 SGHVS and CDR2 FQNEAQ. CDR3 sequence reads: CASSLLAGGLDEQFF. Using reference TRBV7-8 and TRBJ2-1 for the parts outside the CDR3, the full variable domain is GAGVSQSPRYKVAKRGQDVALRCDPISGHVSLFWYQQALGQGPEFLTYFQNEAQLDKSGLPSDRFFAERPEGSVSTLKIQRTQQEDSAVYLCASSLLAGGLDEQFFGPGTRLTVL.

The chain employs TRBV12-3 or TRBV12-4 and TRBJ2-3; TCRdb gives TRBD2 as the D gene, but with no DNA this cannot be confirmed. The CDR3 runs 15 residues. The CDR3 loop reads CASSSLAFSTDTQYF.

The chain combines TRBV7-9 with TRBJ2-1. This CDR3 is built from 15 residues. Germline V gives CDR1 SEHNR, CDR2 FQNEAQ (reference sequence). The CDR3 spells CASSLSSPSYNEQFF.

V usage is TRBV4-2 and J usage is TRBJ1-1; lacking DNA, the TRBD1 call made by TCRdb goes unchecked. The CDR3 is 15 residues long. Germline lookup yields CDR1 LGHNA and CDR2 YNFKEQ. CDR3 sequence reads: CASSQEPGVGTEAFF.

The V call is TRBV6-4, the J call TRBJ2-2; with no DNA, the TCRdb D assignment of TRBD1 cannot be verified. Germline assignment: CDR1 MRHNA and CDR2 SNTAGT. The CDR3 covers 13 residues. The CDR3 loop is CASSEGDTGELFF.

The gene calls are TRBV7-9 and TRBJ1-1; TCRdb designates TRBD1, a call that cannot be tested without DNA. CDR3 length equals 15 residues. Per germline, CDR1 SEHNR and CDR2 FQNEAQ (reference sequence). The CDR3 here is CASSLGSPGMTEAFF.

Considering frequency, this clonotype is medium-sized. The chain joins TRBV7-6 to TRBJ1-1. CDR3 length: 14 residues. Looked up from germline, CDR1 is SGHVS and CDR2 is FNYEAQ. CDR3 sequence: CASSLERGDTEAFF.

V is TRBV4-3 and J is TRBJ1-1; the TCRdb call, TRBD1, lacks DNA for checking. The CDR3 is 14 amino acids. Germline CDR1 and CDR2: LGHNA and YSLEER. The CDR3 sequence is CASSWGQLNTEAFF.

V gene TRBV28 combines with J gene TRBJ2-7; the D call from TCRdb, TRBD1, cannot be confirmed without DNA. The CDR3 totals 16 residues. Germline assignment: CDR1 MDHEN and CDR2 SYDVKM. The CDR3 is CASSSQGQGVSYEQYF.

The chain combines TRBV20-1 with TRBJ2-7; checking the TCRdb D call of TRBD1 is not possible without DNA. This CDR3 is 14 amino acids long. Germline assignment: CDR1 DFQATT and CDR2 SNEGSKA (reference sequence). The CDR3 is CSAKTGVISYEQYF.

This chain connects TRBV2 to TRBJ1-5; TCRdb's D call of TRBD1 is untestable without DNA. This CDR3 has 17 residues. Germline V gives CDR1 SNHLY, CDR2 FYNNEI. CDR3 region: CASSGLGTGASNQPQHF.

J is TRBJ2-7 and V is TRBV29-1; TCRdb gives TRBD2 as the D gene, but with no DNA this cannot be confirmed. CDR3 length: 13 amino acids. The V gene's germline CDR1 is SQVTM and CDR2 ANQGSEA. CDR3 protein: CSVVGLESYEQYF.

This chain links TRBV10-3 with TRBJ2-5; TCRdb gives TRBD2 as the D gene, but with no DNA this cannot be confirmed. The CDR3 contains 17 residues. Germline V CDR1 and CDR2: ENHRY, SYGVKD. The CDR3 loop reads CAISGRLGGVPEETQYF.

V and J are TRBV6-1 and TRBJ1-5. The CDR3 is made up of 18 amino acids. Germline CDR1 reads MNHNS; CDR2 reads SASEGT. Here the CDR3 reads CASSSGTRVAYSNQPQHF.

The genes are TRBV28 and TRBJ2-3. This CDR3 has 15 amino acids. Germline values: CDR1 MDHEN, CDR2 SYDVKM. The chain's CDR3 is CASSLGLGGTDTQYF.

This chain connects TRBV9 to TRBJ2-1; TCRdb's D call, TRBD2, is unchecked because there is no DNA. Germline CDR1 and CDR2: SGDLS and YYNGEE. The CDR3 is 17 residues long. The CDR3 protein is CASSPKVGLALHNEQFF.

The genes are TRBV28 and TRBJ2-1; TCRdb selects TRBD1, and the lack of DNA leaves this call unchecked. Germline V gene sequence: CDR1 MDHEN, CDR2 SYDVKM. The CDR3 spans 13 residues. CDR3: CASSPQDYNEQFF. Full variable domain (rest looked up from reference TRBV28 and TRBJ2-1): DVKVTQSSRYLVKRTGEKVFLECVQDMDHENMFWYRQDPGLGLRLIYFSYDVKMKEKGDIPEGYSVSREKKERFSLILESASTNQTSMYLCASSPQDYNEQFFGPGTRLTVL.

The J gene is TRBJ2-1, the V gene TRBV29-1; absent DNA, TCRdb's TRBD1 call cannot be checked. The CDR3 loop spans 15 amino acids. Germline CDR1 is SQVTM and CDR2 is ANQGSEA. This CDR3 reads CSVEWTGDYYNEQFF.

The gene calls are TRBV12-3 or TRBV12-4 and TRBJ1-1; TCRdb returns TRBD1, unconfirmable since there is no DNA. The CDR3 totals 13 residues. CDR3 amino acids: CASSRDREFEAFF.

The J gene is TRBJ1-5, the V gene TRBV15. CDR1 is LNHNV and CDR2 is YYDKDF in the germline V gene (reference sequence). The CDR3 totals 13 residues. CDR3 amino acids: CATSVDGVQPQHF.

J is TRBJ1-1 and V is TRBV28; without DNA, the TCRdb call of TRBD1 cannot be checked. The CDR3 has 13 amino acids. Germline lookup yields CDR1 MDHEN and CDR2 SYDVKM. This chain's CDR3 is CASPSGEGRKAFF. Combining the CDR3 with reference TRBV28 and TRBJ1-1 gives the whole variable domain DVKVTQSSRYLVKRTGEKVFLECVQDMDHENMFWYRQDPGLGLRLIYFSYDVKMKEKGDIPEGYSVSREKKERFSLILESASTNQTSMYLCASPSGEGRKAFFGQGTRLTVV.

CDR3 loop: CASRYRGLFGFEQYF. The rearrangement links TRBV14 to TRBJ2-7; the D gene TCRdb calls, TRBD1, cannot be checked with no DNA. Germline lookup yields CDR1 SGHDN and CDR2 FVKESK. The CDR3 is 15 residues long.

The rearrangement links TRBV7-9 to TRBJ1-5; TCRdb names TRBD1, which stays unverified in the absence of DNA. Germline assignment: CDR1 SEHNR and CDR2 FQNEAQ (reference sequence). This CDR3 is 17 amino acids long. The chain's CDR3 is CASSLDQGFYSNQPQHF.

The chain is built from TRBV4-3 and TRBJ2-1; with no DNA, the TCRdb D assignment of TRBD1 cannot be verified. This CDR3 is built from 15 residues. CDR1 is LGHNA and CDR2 is YSLEER in the germline V gene. This CDR3 is CASSHSVATGNEQFF.

This chain joins TRBV15 and TRBJ1-3. CDR3 length: 12 residues. The V gene's germline CDR1 is LNHNV and CDR2 YYDKDF (reference sequence). CDR3 residues: CATSSAGNTIYF.

J is TRBJ1-1 and V is TRBV6-1. CDR1 is MNHNS and CDR2 is SASEGT in the germline V gene. The CDR3 runs to 14 residues. This chain's CDR3 is CASSEGDPNTEAFF.